One and the same sample provided the 27 T cell receptor beta chains below, sequenced in a study of T cell repertoires in aging, cancer and after chemotherapy. TRB rearrangements spanning V, D and J were amplified using mixed TRB-A/B primers. TCRdb re-derived calls from the multiplex PCR reads in MiXCR, one entry per CDR3 protein. The sample carries 340 or so distinct CDR3 sequences, around 23% recorded once. The template was genomic DNA from peripheral blood, not RNA. Sequencing used blood. Receptors were obtained from a human donor with a blood cancer.

This chain uses TRBV27 with TRBJ2-1, with TRBD2 matching 16 bases. Germline-derived CDR1 and CDR2 are MNHEY and SMNVEV (reference sequence). The CDR3 covers 16 residues. V was pared by 3 bases and J by 4 bases, with 0 bases of the junction left unmatched. The CDR3 DNA reads as TGTGCCAGCAGTTTGGGACTAGCGGGAGGGTACAATGAGCAGTTCTTC. It codes for CASSLGLAGGYNEQFF.

This chain connects TRBV7-2 to TRBJ1-6, with D uncertain. The germline V gene encodes CDR1 SGHTA and CDR2 FQGNSA. This CDR3 contains 15 residues. V dropped 1 base and J dropped 7 bases, with 11 bases sitting between them. Here the CDR3 reads CASSLDEEGNSPLHF. The CDR3 nucleotides are TGTGCCAGCAGCTTAGACGAGGAGGGAAATTCACCCCTCCACTTT.

This clonotype was recorded a few times. The chain recombines TRBV24-1 with TRBJ2-1; tentative D call: TRBD1 (5 bases). V shed 9 bases and J shed 3 bases, with 14 bases lying between them. Germline V gene sequence: CDR1 KGHDR, CDR2 SFDVKD. This CDR3 contains 14 residues. CDR3 amino acids: CATADSEVYNEQFF. The DNA for the CDR3 is TGTGCCACCGCCGACAGCGAGGTCTACAATGAGCAGTTCTTC.

As for this clonotype: At one end the junction does not follow the germline gene, possibly because of a read error. The rearrangement links TRBV4-3 to TRBJ1-2; perhaps TRBD1 as D (6 bases). There are 16 residues in the CDR3. Germline-derived CDR1 and CDR2 are LGHNA and YSLEER. The CDR3 is CASSQERTANNYGYTF. CDR3 DNA sequence: TGTGCCAGCAGCCAGGAAAGGACAGCGAACAACTATGGCTACACCTTC.

V is TRBV6-5 and J is TRBJ1-2; no clear D. Per germline, CDR1 MNHEY and CDR2 SVGAGI. The germline V and J ends were trimmed by 5 bases and 4 bases, with 14 bases remaining between them. The CDR3 contains 14 residues. The CDR3 loop reads CASSPAREVYGYTF. The DNA for the CDR3 is TGTGCCAGCAGTCCAGCTCGGGAGGTCTATGGCTACACCTTC.

This clonotype was found a few times. The chain joins TRBV15 to TRBJ1-4; D remains ambiguous. The CDR3 is made up of 15 amino acids. Germline loops: CDR1 LNHNV, CDR2 YYDKDF (reference sequence). Trimming removed 0 bases from V and 8 bases from J, with 13 bases in between. This CDR3 is CATSRDGGPQEKLFF. The CDR3 DNA sequence: TGTGCCACCAGCAGAGATGGAGGGCCCCAGGAAAAACTGTTTTTT. Based on the CDR3 plus reference TRBV15 and TRBJ1-4, the full variable domain is DAMVIQNPRYQVTQFGKPVTLSCSQTLNHNVMYWYQQKSSQAPKLLFHYYDKDFNNEADTPDNFQSRRPNTSFCFLDIRSPGLGDTAMYLCATSRDGGPQEKLFFGSGTQLSVL.

The rearrangement joins TRBV19 to TRBJ1-5; the D is unclear. The CDR3 has 17 amino acids. Germline values: CDR1 LNHDA, CDR2 SQIVND (reference sequence). V lost 4 bases, J lost 1 base, and 17 bases lay in between. CDR3 in amino acids: CASSTPRGVWSNQPQHF. The CDR3 DNA is TGTGCCAGTAGTACCCCCCGGGGAGTGTGGAGCAATCAGCCCCAGCATTTT.

This clonotype is deemed medium-sized. The chain joins TRBV12-3 or TRBV12-4 to TRBJ1-2; 7 bases match TRBD1. This CDR3 spans 14 amino acids. With 6 bases clipped from V and 4 bases from J, the junction kept 8 bases outside the gene matches. The CDR3: CASSRTRGTYGYTF. The CDR3 nucleotides read TGTGCCAGCAGCCGTACCAGGGGGACCTATGGCTACACCTTC.

A few counts support this clonotype. At one boundary the junction diverges from the germline segment, which might be a read error. The chain uses TRBV6-5 and TRBJ2-5; TRBD1 aligns across 10 bases. This CDR3 has 16 residues. Per the germline V gene, CDR1 is MNHEY and CDR2 is SVGAGI. CDR3 residues: CASSDSETGGMETQYF. CDR3 sequence (DNA): TGTGCCAGCAGTGACTCGGAGACAGGGGGCATGGAGACCCAGTACTTC.

This chain connects TRBV12-3 or TRBV12-4 to TRBJ2-1; D not certain. Trimming took off 6 bases at V and 3 bases at J, with 9 bases between the two ends. The CDR3 contains 13 residues. This CDR3 is CASSRRDYNEQFF. CDR3 coding DNA: TGTGCCAGCAGCCGCCGTGACTACAATGAGCAGTTCTTC.

With regard to this clonotype: A much larger clone lies a single base off, so this may be a read error. This chain uses TRBV6-5 with TRBJ2-3, with 7 nucleotides matching TRBD2. The ends lost 7 bases at V and 5 bases at J; junction bases unmatched: 9. The CDR3 spans 14 residues. Germline V lookup: CDR1 MNHEY, CDR2 SVGAGI. The CDR3 sequence: CASTPRRERDTQYF. CDR3 DNA: TGTGCCAGCACCCCTAGGCGGGAGCGAGATACGCAGTATTTT.

This clonotype was observed a handful of times. The J gene is TRBJ2-1, the V gene TRBV6-5; 16 bases align to TRBD2. Germline V gene lookup returns CDR1 MNHEY and CDR2 SVGAGI. This CDR3 has 18 amino acids. Trimming removed 4 bases from V and 7 bases from J; junction bases left unmatched: 10. The CDR3 DNA is TGTGCCAGCAGTTTGGGACTAGCGGGAGGGTCCCGGGGTAATGAGCAGTTCTTC. The encoded protein is CASSLGLAGGSRGNEQFF.

This clonotype was seen only a few times. The chain links TRBV10-3 to TRBJ2-5; a weak D match, TRBD1 (6 bases). Trimming removed 3 bases from V and 1 base from J, with 12 bases in between. The germline CDR1 and CDR2 sequences are ENHRY and SYGVKD. CDR3 length: 15 residues. The CDR3 is CAISDPGRGQETQYF. CDR3 sequence (DNA): TGTGCCATCAGTGATCCTGGCAGGGGCCAAGAGACCCAGTACTTC.

Details on this clonotype: A much bigger clone sits one base away, suggesting this may be a read error. The rearrangement uses TRBV20-1 and TRBJ2-7; D is undetermined. The CDR3 has 13 amino acids. Germline V CDR1 and CDR2: DFQATT, SNEGSKA (reference sequence). The CDR3 bases are TGCAGTGCTAGAGACTCTTTAACCTACAAGCAGTACTTC. This gives the protein CSARDSLTYKQYF.

In its sample, this clonotype is large. The rearrangement uses TRBV6-5 and TRBJ1-6; no clear D. The CDR3 is 13 amino acids. In germline, CDR1 is MNHEY, CDR2 SVGAGI. Between the trimmed V and J ends, which lost 3 bases and 11 bases, there was a span of 11 bases. The CDR3: CASSYQETAPLHF. CDR3 sequence (DNA): TGTGCCAGCAGTTATCAAGAGACGGCACCCCTCCACTTT.

V and J are TRBV6-5 and TRBJ2-3, with 7 bases identical to TRBD1. V lost 5 bases and J lost 2; bases outside the gene matches: 7. From germline, CDR1 is MNHEY and CDR2 SVGAGI. This CDR3 spans 15 amino acids. CDR3 sequence: CASSARQGLTDTQYF. CDR3 DNA: TGTGCCAGCAGTGCCAGACAGGGCCTCACAGATACGCAGTATTTT.

This clonotype is medium-sized (0.01 to 0.1%) within its sample. The chain combines TRBV6-2 or TRBV6-3 with TRBJ1-5, with 7 bases lining up with TRBD1. The CDR3 is 13 amino acids. V gave up 9 bases and J gave up 4 bases; unmatched junction bases: 6. Germline lookup yields CDR1 MNHEY and CDR2 SVGEGT. The CDR3, as DNA: TGTGCCAGTCAGAGACAGGGAAATCAGCCCCAGCATTTT. Residues: CASQRQGNQPQHF.

The chain links TRBV15 to TRBJ1-3, with 7 bases identical to TRBD1. Trimming cost V 1 base and J 4 bases; bases outside gene matches: 7. This CDR3 has 16 residues. Germline values: CDR1 LNHNV, CDR2 YYDKDF (reference sequence). The CDR3 coding sequence is TGTGCCACCAGCAGAGGAGACAGGGTGAGAGGAAACACCATATATTTT. Protein sequence: CATSRGDRVRGNTIYF.

This clonotype ranks as medium-sized. The gene calls are TRBV19 and TRBJ2-4, with TRBD2 matching 9 bases. Looked up from germline, CDR1 is LNHDA and CDR2 is SQIVND (reference sequence). J lost 6 bases, V lost 3 bases, and 9 bases had no gene match. This CDR3 contains 16 residues. CDR3 DNA: TGTGCCAGTAGTATTAGGGGCGGGGGGGGCTCAAACATTCAGTACTTC. Protein product: CASSIRGGGGSNIQYF. The entire variable domain, with the rest obtained from reference TRBV19 and TRBJ2-4, is as follows: DGGITQSPKYLFRKEGQNVTLSCEQNLNHDAMYWYRQDPGQGLRLIYYSQIVNDFQKGDIAEGYSVSREKKESFPLTVTSAQKNPTAFYLCASSIRGGGGSNIQYFGAGTRLSVL.

This clonotype is termed medium-sized. This chain connects TRBV19 to TRBJ2-7, with D possibly TRBD2 on 6 matching bases. Trimming pared 5 bases from V and 6 bases from J, leaving 23 bases between. The CDR3 is made up of 16 amino acids. Germline V gives CDR1 LNHDA, CDR2 SQIVND (reference sequence). The CDR3 loop reads CASSPLRGTVVFEQYF. In nucleotides, the CDR3 is TGTGCCAGTAGTCCCCTCCGGGGGACTGTCGTTTTCGAGCAGTACTTC.

By its share, this clonotype is hyperexpanded. The chain has TRBV12-3 or TRBV12-4 and TRBJ2-2, with D unclear. V was cut by 5 bases and J by 1 base, with 8 bases left in between. The CDR3 spans 14 residues. This chain's CDR3 is CASSPSWNTGELFF. In nucleotides, the CDR3 is TGTGCCAGCAGTCCTTCCTGGAACACCGGGGAGCTGTTTTTT.

The chain couples TRBV11-3 to TRBJ2-3, with 8 nucleotides matching TRBD2. The germline V gene encodes CDR1 SGHNT and CDR2 YENEEA. The CDR3 length is 15 residues. V lost 6 bases and J lost 6; bases outside the gene matches: 11. In nucleotides, the CDR3 is TGTGCCAGCAGTGCGGCGGGGGGAAACTATGATACGCAGTATTTT. Translating gives CASSAAGGNYDTQYF.

V usage is TRBV19 and J usage is TRBJ1-1, with no clear D. V lost 4 bases to trimming and J lost 10 bases, with 13 bases between them. Germline-derived CDR1 and CDR2 are LNHDA and SQIVND (reference sequence). The CDR3 length is 12 residues. DNA of the CDR3: TGTGCCAGTAGTAGAGACAAAGGACGAGCTTTCTTT. This codes for CASSRDKGRAFF.

Points on this clonotype: One end of the junction is discordant with germline, which a read error may explain. V and J are TRBV5-6 and TRBJ1-3; D is unclear. CDR1 and CDR2 from the germline V gene are SGHDT and YYEEEE. The CDR3 is 15 amino acids. CDR3 sequence (DNA): TGCGCCAGCAGCTTGGCGACTTCTGGCGGAAACACCATATATTTT. It is translated as CASSLATSGGNTIYF.

By share, this clonotype counts as medium-sized. This chain joins TRBV12-3 or TRBV12-4 and TRBJ1-1; D gene unclear. The germline V and J ends were trimmed by 2 bases and 4 bases, with 5 bases remaining between them. This CDR3 is built from 12 residues. CDR3 nucleotides: TGTGCCAGCAGTTTAATTGTCACTGAAGCTTTCTTT. It specifies CASSLIVTEAFF.

This clonotype is medium-sized. The V and J genes are TRBV20-1 and TRBJ1-1; 8 nucleotides line up with TRBD1. V gave up 5 bases and J gave up 4 bases; unmatched junction bases: 9. Germline loops: CDR1 DFQATT, CDR2 SNEGSKA (reference sequence). CDR3 size: 14 residues. Here the CDR3 reads CSAQSDRERTEAFF. The CDR3 DNA reads as TGCAGTGCTCAATCGGACAGGGAGCGCACTGAAGCTTTCTTT.

By share, this clonotype counts as medium-sized (0.01 to 0.1%). This sequence joins TRBV19 and TRBJ1-5; unclear D gene. This CDR3 has 15 residues. Germline V CDR1 and CDR2: LNHDA, SQIVND (reference sequence). V was trimmed by 7 bases and J by 2 bases, leaving 15 bases between them. The CDR3 protein is CASTRDPDGNQPQHF. The CDR3 DNA reads TGTGCCAGTACCCGGGATCCCGACGGCAATCAGCCCCAGCATTTT.